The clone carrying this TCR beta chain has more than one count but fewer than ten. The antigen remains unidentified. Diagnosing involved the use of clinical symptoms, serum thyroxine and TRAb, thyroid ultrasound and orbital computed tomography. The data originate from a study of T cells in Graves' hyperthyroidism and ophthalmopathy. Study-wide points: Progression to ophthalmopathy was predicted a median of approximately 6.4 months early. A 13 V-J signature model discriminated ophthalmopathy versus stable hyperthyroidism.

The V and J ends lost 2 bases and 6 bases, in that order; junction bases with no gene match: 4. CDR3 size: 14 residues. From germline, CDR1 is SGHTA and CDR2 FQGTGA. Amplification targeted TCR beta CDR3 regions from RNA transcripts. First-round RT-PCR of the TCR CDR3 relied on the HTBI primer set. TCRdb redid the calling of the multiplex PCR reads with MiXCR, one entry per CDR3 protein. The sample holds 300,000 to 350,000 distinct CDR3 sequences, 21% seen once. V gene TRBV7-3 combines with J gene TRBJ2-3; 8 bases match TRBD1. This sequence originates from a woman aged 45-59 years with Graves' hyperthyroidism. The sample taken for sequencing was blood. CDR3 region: CASSLGQGFDTQYF. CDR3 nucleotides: TGTGCCAGCAGCTTAGGACAGGGTTTCGATACGCAGTATTTT.